The 2 T cell receptor beta chains below all came from one sample that was sequenced in a study of read filtering for tumor transcriptome and immune sequencing. The library was built from about 400 ng RNA with molecular barcoded adaptors for alpha/delta and beta/gamma chains. Each CDR3 protein gets one entry after TCRdb re-called the reads with MiXCR. Here the sample spans tens of thousands of distinct CDR3 sequences, 15% to 25% being singletons. Sequences were obtained from a population of CD138-negative cells sorted from bone marrow. These receptors were taken from a donor over 35 with multiple myeloma.

Concerning this clonotype: A much bigger clone sits one base away, suggesting this may be a read error. The rearrangement links TRBV20-1 to TRBJ2-7; no reliable D call. Trimming took off 4 bases at V and 5 bases at J, with 9 bases between the two ends. The CDR3 covers 11 residues. Germline assignment: CDR1 DFQATT and CDR2 SNEGSKA (reference sequence). The CDR3, as DNA: TGCAGTGCTATAGATGGGCACGAGCAGTACTTC. It translates to CSAIDGHEQYF.

This clonotype was seen repeatedly, ten times or more. The chain couples TRBV7-9 to TRBJ2-5; 8 nucleotides agree with TRBD2. CDR1 SEHNR and CDR2 FQNEAQ come from the germline V gene (reference sequence). Germline trimming cut 4 bases from V and 9 bases from J; bases unmatched to any gene: 10. CDR3 length equals 14 residues. CDR3 sequence (DNA): TGTGCCAGCAGCTCATCTAGCGGGTCCGGGGCCCAGTACTTC. Translating gives CASSSSSGSGAQYF. The variable domain in full, with the rest retrieved from reference TRBV7-9 and TRBJ2-5, is DTGVSQNPRHKITKRGQNVTFRCDPISEHNRLYWYRQTLGQGPEFLTYFQNEAQLEKSRLLSDRFSAERPKGSFSTLEIQRTEQGDSAMYLCASSSSSGSGAQYFGPGTRLLVL.